This is a list of T cell receptor beta chains from one sample in a study of cytomegalovirus exposure and HLA in healthy donors. Profiled with immunoSEQ multiplex PCR; TCRdb holds only in-frame clones, not every one. The sample lists 120,000 or so clones, 75% to 85% occurring once. Sequences were obtained from PBMCs. These receptors were obtained from a woman aged 45 to 65 in good health and CMV-seropositive. CDR3s include the opening cysteine and the closing phenylalanine or tryptophan. Each record gives: J gene, V gene, D gene, clone size, CDR3 length, CDR3 protein. A D gene is named only where the DNA matches it firmly. Clone size is not always given. Where it is, it says once, few, many or a class for expanded clones.

J: TRBJ1-1
V: TRBV7-2
D: TRBD1
size: NA
length: 14
CDR3: CASSRGQGVTEAFF

J: TRBJ2-3
V: TRBV6-1
D: NA
size: few
length: 15
CDR3: CASSVRHHSTDTQYF

J: TRBJ2-2
V: TRBV7-3
D: TRBD2
size: NA
length: 16
CDR3: CASSGWRGGPGGELFF

J: TRBJ1-3
V: TRBV11-3
D: TRBD1
size: NA
length: 15
CDR3: CASSLATGGLHTIYF

J: TRBJ2-7
V: TRBV7-2
D: NA
size: NA
length: 14
CDR3: CASSPGLTTYEQYF

J: TRBJ1-2
V: TRBV4-3
D: TRBD1
size: NA
length: 16
CDR3: CASSQADRGLGYGYTF

J: TRBJ1-4
V: TRBV18
D: NA
size: NA
length: 15
CDR3: CASSARGLPNEKLFF

J: TRBJ2-2
V: TRBV9
D: NA
size: NA
length: 13
CDR3: CASSAQETGELFF

J: TRBJ2-7
V: TRBV11-2
D: TRBD2
size: NA
length: 14
CDR3: CASTWTSGGYEQYF

J: TRBJ2-1
V: TRBV30
D: NA
size: NA
length: 13
CDR3: CAWNGGGGNEQFF

J: TRBJ1-2
V: TRBV29-1
D: TRBD1
size: NA
length: 12
CDR3: CSALTGGLGYTF

J: TRBJ1-1
V: TRBV5-6
D: TRBD1
size: NA
length: 15
CDR3: CASSRRQGWNTEAFF

J: TRBJ2-7
V: TRBV11-3
D: TRBD1
size: NA
length: 14
CDR3: CASSFPGQVGEQYF

J: TRBJ2-3
V: TRBV29-1
D: NA
size: NA
length: 14
CDR3: CSVVPAGSTDTQYF

J: TRBJ2-7
V: TRBV6-6
D: NA
size: few
length: 14
CDR3: CASSLGQGTYEQYF

J: TRBJ1-1
V: TRBV30
D: TRBD1
size: NA
length: 13
CDR3: CAWSPRLTGLAFF

J: TRBJ2-1
V: TRBV29-1
D: NA
size: NA
length: 13
CDR3: CSVSLSSYNEQFF

J: TRBJ2-5
V: TRBV7-8
D: TRBD2
size: NA
length: 14
CDR3: CASSPGTSVQTQYF

J: TRBJ2-7
V: TRBV6-8
D: TRBD1
size: NA
length: 15
CDR3: CASSWTGGNAYEQYF

J: TRBJ1-2
V: TRBV5-1
D: NA
size: NA
length: 13
CDR3: CASSFAPNYGYTF

J: TRBJ1-2
V: TRBV29-1
D: NA
size: NA
length: 16
CDR3: CSVVAAGADTNYGYTF

J: TRBJ2-5
V: TRBV5-4
D: NA
size: NA
length: 16
CDR3: CASSSQGWGGTLPQYF

J: TRBJ1-4
V: TRBV6-1
D: NA
size: NA
length: 14
CDR3: CASKRTPPLEKLFF

J: TRBJ1-1
V: TRBV7-2
D: NA
size: NA
length: 11
CDR3: CASSPYTEAFF

J: TRBJ2-1
V: TRBV5-1
D: TRBD2
size: few
length: 18
CDR3: CASSHLARLAGLYNEQFF

J: TRBJ2-7
V: TRBV5-1
D: NA
size: few
length: 15
CDR3: CASSLGQSEIYEQYF

J: TRBJ2-2
V: TRBV7-3
D: TRBD1
size: NA
length: 16
CDR3: CASSFRGTGGTGELFF

J: TRBJ1-1
V: TRBV5-1
D: TRBD1
size: NA
length: 14
CDR3: CASSLGQGSGHAFF

J: TRBJ1-5
V: TRBV5-1
D: NA
size: NA
length: 15
CDR3: CASSLDGGLGQPQHF

J: TRBJ1-5
V: TRBV2
D: NA
size: NA
length: 14
CDR3: CASSAEIYRAPQHF

J: TRBJ2-5
V: TRBV2
D: TRBD1
size: NA
length: 12
CDR3: CATRTGRETQYF

J: TRBJ2-7
V: TRBV7-3
D: TRBD2
size: NA
length: 14
CDR3: CASSLEAGDYEQYF

J: TRBJ2-2
V: TRBV2
D: NA
size: NA
length: 15
CDR3: CASSGAQGVTGELFF

J: TRBJ1-4
V: TRBV7-9
D: TRBD1
size: NA
length: 14
CDR3: CASSFRTGEEKLFF

J: TRBJ2-7
V: TRBV2
D: TRBD1
size: once
length: 13
CDR3: CASRDRGNYEQYF

J: TRBJ1-3
V: TRBV7-9
D: TRBD1
size: NA
length: 17
CDR3: CASSFWTGGNSGNTIYF

J: TRBJ2-1
V: TRBV25-1
D: NA
size: NA
length: 12
CDR3: CASSDYYNEQFF

J: TRBJ1-1
V: TRBV7-9
D: TRBD1
size: few
length: 13
CDR3: CASSSDRATEAFF

J: TRBJ2-1
V: TRBV28
D: NA
size: NA
length: 13
CDR3: CASSLSGYNEQFF

J: TRBJ2-1
V: TRBV4-3
D: TRBD2
size: few
length: 17
CDR3: CASSPLVVAGGPNEQFF

J: TRBJ1-2
V: TRBV10-3
D: NA
size: NA
length: 14
CDR3: CAITATDSNYGYTF

J: TRBJ1-2
V: TRBV9
D: NA
size: NA
length: 16
CDR3: CASSVGGLPMGYGYTF

J: TRBJ2-1
V: TRBV9
D: NA
size: few
length: 13
CDR3: CASSSRPENEQFF

J: TRBJ2-2
V: TRBV5-1
D: NA
size: NA
length: 16
CDR3: CATGQGRTSDTGELFF